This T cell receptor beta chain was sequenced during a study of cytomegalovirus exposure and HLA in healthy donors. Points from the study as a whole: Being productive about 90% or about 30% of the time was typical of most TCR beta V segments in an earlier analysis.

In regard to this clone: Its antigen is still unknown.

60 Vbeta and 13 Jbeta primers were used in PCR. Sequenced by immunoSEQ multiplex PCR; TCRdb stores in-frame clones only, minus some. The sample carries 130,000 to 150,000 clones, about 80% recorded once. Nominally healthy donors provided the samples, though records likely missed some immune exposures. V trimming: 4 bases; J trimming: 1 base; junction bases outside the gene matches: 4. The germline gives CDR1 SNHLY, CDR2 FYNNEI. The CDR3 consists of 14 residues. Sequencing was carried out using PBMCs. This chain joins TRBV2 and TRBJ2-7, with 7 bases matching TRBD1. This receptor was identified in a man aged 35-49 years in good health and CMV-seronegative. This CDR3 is CASSGMTGSYEQYF. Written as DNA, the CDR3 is TGTGCCAGCAGTGGAATGACAGGGTCCTACGAGCAGTACTTC.